Included here is one T cell receptor beta chain sequence, with context. Its specificity is unknown. The data originate from a study of shared clonotypes between healthy human individuals. Turning to the study itself: Each donor's CD4 naive and CD4 memory cells filled three plates apiece, CD8 naive two, and CD8 memory one. Study-wide results and limits: In general, naive subsets displayed greater estimated richness than memory subsets did.

Per the study methods: ImmunoSEQ junction-only sequences lacked quality scores, so their filtering differed. Produced via immunoSEQ multiplex PCR; TCRdb's table is partial and in-frame only. V and J calls and clone size are copied from that table; D and trimming were computed from the DNA. The sample lists some 2,100,000 clones, about 94% seen once, with around 0.13% in the top ten. The donors, healthy adults who were HIV-negative, had experienced no recent acute infections or vaccinations. Germline-derived CDR1 and CDR2 are SGHRS and YFSETQ. The CDR3 loop spans 13 amino acids. V dropped 4 bases and J dropped 5 bases, with 10 bases sitting between them.

The chain couples TRBV5-1 to TRBJ2-1; D not resolved. The sample taken for sequencing was naive CD4+ T cells sorted from blood. Subset defined: CD45RA+ positively selected. The sequence was collected from a man aged 18-30 years in good health. DNA for the CDR3: TGCGCCAGCAGCGCCCTCCGGGACAATGAGCAGTTCTTC. As protein: CASSALRDNEQFF.